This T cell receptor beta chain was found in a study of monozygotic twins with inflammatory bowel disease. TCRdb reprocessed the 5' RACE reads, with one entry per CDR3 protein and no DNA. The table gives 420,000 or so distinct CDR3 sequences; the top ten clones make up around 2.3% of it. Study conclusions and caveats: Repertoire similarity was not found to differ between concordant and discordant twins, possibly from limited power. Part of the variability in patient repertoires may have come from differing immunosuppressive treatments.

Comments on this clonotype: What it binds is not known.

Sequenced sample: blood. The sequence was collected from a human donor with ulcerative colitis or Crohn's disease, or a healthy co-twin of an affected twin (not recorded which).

The CDR3 is CASRIGQGGSYEQYF. The rearrangement joins TRBV5-1 to TRBJ2-7. Germline V gene data show CDR1 as SGHRS and CDR2 as YFSETQ. The length of the CDR3 is 15 residues.